Listed below are T cell receptor beta chains from one sample, sequenced in a study of a mutant IDH1 vaccine in newly diagnosed glioma. Clones were read by immunoSEQ multiplex PCR, and TCRdb kept only the in-frame ones, dropping some. The profile shows 35,000 to 45,000 clones, about four fifths of them singletons. No antigen is known for these receptors. Sequenced here: peripheral blood mononuclear cells (PBMCs), sampled from a glioma patient whose treatment included an IDH1 peptide vaccine. The receptors here all came from a woman aged 25 to 39 with glioma. Some clones in this sample may be carry-over from other donors' samples. CDR3s include the opening cysteine and the closing phenylalanine or tryptophan. The D gene is left open where the match is weak. Rows give clone size only sometimes, using once, few, many, or a class for an expanded clone.

TRBJ2-3	NA	TRBV10-3	TRBD2	TGTGCCATCAGCGGGACTAGCGGCACAGATACGCAGTATTTT	CAISGTSGTDTQYF
TRBJ1-5	NA	TRBV27	TRBD1	TGTGCCAGCAGTCCGCTCCCCGGGACAGGGGCTAGCAATCAGCCCCAGCATTTT	CASSPLPGTGASNQPQHF
TRBJ1-2	few	TRBV30	NA	TGTGCCTGGAGTGAGGGGCCCCCAAGAGGCTACACCTTC	CAWSEGPPRGYTF
TRBJ1-5	NA	TRBV6-6	NA	TGTGCCAGCAGACCTACAGGGTTCGAGAATCAGCCCCAGCATTTT	CASRPTGFENQPQHF
TRBJ2-7	NA	TRBV27	TRBD2	TGTGCCAGCAGTTTGGTGCTAGCGGGAGGGCCCGGATACGAGCAGTACTTC	CASSLVLAGGPGYEQYF
TRBJ1-4	NA	TRBV6-1	NA	TGTGCCAGCAATGGACAGCCCAATGAAAAACTGTTTTTT	CASNGQPNEKLFF
TRBJ1-4	NA	TRBV10-2	NA	TGCGCCAGCAGGCGGAATGAACCTAATGAAAAACTGTTTTTT	CASRRNEPNEKLFF
TRBJ2-1	NA	TRBV6-5	TRBD2	TGTGCCAGCAGTTACGTGCGGGAGCGCACCTACAATGAGCAGTTCTTC	CASSYVRERTYNEQFF
TRBJ2-7	NA	TRBV4-1	TRBD2	TGCGCCAGCAGCCATCCCGGGACTATAACCTACGAGCAGTACTTC	CASSHPGTITYEQYF
TRBJ1-1	NA	TRBV6-5	TRBD1	TGTGCCAGCAGTTCCGGACAGGGGGCTATTGAAGCTTTCTTT	CASSSGQGAIEAFF
TRBJ2-1	NA	TRBV6-4	NA	TGTGCCAGCAGTGACTCGGGACTCCGCCGGTTCTTC	CASSDSGLRRFF
TRBJ2-5	once	TRBV7-9	NA	TGTGCCAGCAGCCCAAGGGGCGGGCCAGAAGAGACCCAGTACTTC	CASSPRGGPEETQYF
TRBJ1-2	NA	TRBV2	TRBD1	TGTGCCAGCAGGGACAGGGGGCGGACGAACTATGGCTACACCTTC	CASRDRGRTNYGYTF
TRBJ1-5	NA	TRBV7-2	TRBD1	TGTGCCAGCAGCTTAGGAACCGGGACAGGAGGACGGCCCCAGCATTTT	CASSLGTGTGGRPQHF
TRBJ1-1	NA	TRBV7-9	NA	TGTGCCAGCAGCTTGGGGATGTCTGAAGCTTTCTTT	CASSLGMSEAFF
TRBJ2-7	once	TRBV19	NA	TGTGCCAGTAGTACAGGTTACGAGCAGTACTTC	CASSTGYEQYF
TRBJ1-2	NA	TRBV12-5	NA	TGTGCTAGTGGCCCCAGGGGCTACACCTTC	CASGPRGYTF
TRBJ2-5	NA	TRBV28	NA	TGTGCCAGCAGTTCGGGCCAGTCGGGAGAGACCCAGTACTTC	CASSSGQSGETQYF
TRBJ2-7	once	TRBV7-8	NA	TGTGCCAGCAGCCTGGACAGCTACTACGAGCAGTACTTC	CASSLDSYYEQYF
TRBJ2-1	NA	TRBV4-1	TRBD2	TGCGCCAGCAGCCAAGATCGGACTAGCGGCTACAATGAGCAGTTCTTC	CASSQDRTSGYNEQFF
TRBJ1-2	NA	TRBV28	NA	TGTGCCAGCAGTTTATACAGGGAGAACTATGGCTACACCTTC	CASSLYRENYGYTF
TRBJ2-7	NA	TRBV5-6	NA	TGTGCCAGCAGCTTAGGGAGTGGCTACGAGCAGTACTTC	CASSLGSGYEQYF
TRBJ1-5	NA	TRBV6-1	NA	TGTGCCAGCAGTGAAAGGGGTAGCAATCAGCCCCAGCATTTT	CASSERGSNQPQHF
TRBJ1-1	NA	TRBV7-2	NA	TGTGCCAGCAGCCCCCGAGGCGGGTTAACCACTGAAGCTTTCTTT	CASSPRGGLTTEAFF
TRBJ1-2	NA	TRBV6-1	TRBD1	TGTGCCAGCAGTGCCCCAGACAGGGGGCGAAAAGGCTACACCTTC	CASSAPDRGRKGYTF
TRBJ2-2	once	TRBV7-6	NA	TGTGCCAGCAGCCCGAGAGCCGCCACCGGGGAGCTGTTTTTT	CASSPRAATGELFF
TRBJ2-5	NA	TRBV13	NA	TGTGCCAGCAGTTTACTCCGGGGGAGTCGTCCGGAGACCCAGTACTTC	CASSLLRGSRPETQYF
TRBJ1-2	NA	TRBV19	NA	TGTGCCAGTAAAGCAGGGCCCTATGGCTACACCTTC	CASKAGPYGYTF
TRBJ2-3	NA	TRBV5-1	NA	TGCGCCAGCAGCTTAGAGAGGGGCACAGATACGCAGTATTTT	CASSLERGTDTQYF
TRBJ2-2	NA	TRBV27	TRBD2	TGTGCCAGCAGTTTAATGCTTCGACTAGCGGGCACCGGGGAGCTGTTTTTT	CASSLMLRLAGTGELFF
TRBJ1-2	once	TRBV2	NA	TGTGCCAGCAGTGAGGGGGGGAGTGGTGGCTACACCTTC	CASSEGGSGGYTF
TRBJ1-1	NA	TRBV13	NA	TGTGCCAGCAGCTCCGTTATGGGGACCGCTGAAGCTTTCTTT	CASSSVMGTAEAFF
TRBJ1-5	NA	TRBV20-1	NA	TGCAGTGCTAGTGGGCAGCCCCAGCATTTT	CSASGQPQHF
TRBJ1-1	few	TRBV6-6	NA	TGTGCCAGCAGTTTGTCGGGGGCGCTTAGAACTGAAGCTTTCTTT	CASSLSGALRTEAFF
TRBJ1-5	NA	TRBV23-1	NA	TGCGCCAGCAGTCTCCGTCACGGAGTTAGGAATCAGCCCCAGCATTTT	CASSLRHGVRNQPQHF